This T cell receptor (delta chain) was documented in a study of gammadelta T cells in human blood. TCRdb reprocessed the RT-PCR reads through CATT. The table has 750 to 950 delta-chain clones, nearly 60% seen once. Germline CDR1 and CDR2: TSESDYY and QEAYKQQN. The CDR3 has 17 residues. Study outcomes and limitations: Microbial exposure appeared to drive polyclonal γδ T cell expansion after birth.

In regard to this clone: Its cognate antigen is unknown. One base separates it from a far larger clone, so it is likely a read error.

The chain is built from TRAV38-2/DV8 and TRDJ1; maybe TRDD3 (6 bases). The sequence was collected from a newborn. Sequencing used non-Vgamma9Vdelta2 gamma-delta T cells from cord blood. CDR3 sequence reads: CAYRSAFWGQNTGKLIF. The DNA for the CDR3 is TGTGCTTATAGGAGCGCGTTCTGGGGACAAAACACCGGTAAACTCATCTTT.